This is a list of T cell receptor beta chains from one sample in a study of regulatory T cells in long-lasting Graves disease. TCRdb reanalysed the multiplex PCR reads using MiXCR and keeps one entry per CDR3 protein. Here the sample spans about 530,000 distinct CDR3 sequences, about 16% being singletons. The data also belong to a second study, concerning T cells in Graves' hyperthyroidism and ophthalmopathy.

The sample in question was peripheral blood mononuclear cells (PBMCs), obtained at new diagnosis, from a patient treated with antithyroid drugs. Receptors were obtained from a woman between 40 and 65 years old with Graves disease. The CDR3 runs from the conserved cysteine through the conserved F or W. Each record gives: V gene, D gene, clone size, J gene, CDR3 length, CDR3 DNA, CDR3 protein. A D gene is named only where the DNA matches it firmly. Clone size, where shown, is once, few, many, or a class for clones that have expanded.

v_gene: TRBV11-2; d_gene: NA; abundance: many; j_gene: TRBJ1-1; len: 15; CDR3nt: TGTGCCAGCAGCTTAGACTGGACGGTGAACACTGAAGCTTTCTTT; CDR3aa: CASSLDWTVNTEAFF
v_gene: TRBV12-3/TRBV12-4; d_gene: NA; abundance: few; j_gene: TRBJ1-5; len: 14; CDR3nt: TGTGCCAGCAGTCGGCCCGGGGAGGGGGTGACCCAGCATTTT; CDR3aa: CASSRPGEGVTQHF
v_gene: TRBV5-5; d_gene: NA; abundance: NA; j_gene: TRBJ2-5; len: 13; CDR3nt: TGTGCCAGCAGCTTGGTGGACCAAGAGACCCAGTACTTC; CDR3aa: CASSLVDQETQYF
v_gene: TRBV20-1; d_gene: NA; abundance: many; j_gene: TRBJ2-4; len: 13; CDR3nt: TGCAGTGCCTTCAGGGATACCAAAAACATTCAGTACTTC; CDR3aa: CSAFRDTKNIQYF
v_gene: TRBV5-1; d_gene: NA; abundance: NA; j_gene: TRBJ2-2; len: 15; CDR3nt: TGCGCCAGCAGCTTGTCGGGACAAGGTCCCGGGGAGCTGTTTTTT; CDR3aa: CASSLSGQGPGELFF
v_gene: TRBV9; d_gene: TRBD2; abundance: NA; j_gene: TRBJ2-3; len: 20; CDR3nt: TGTGTCAGCAGCGTAGGCAATAGCGGGGGGACCTTTGGGGGCACAGATACGCAGTATTTT; CDR3aa: CVSSVGNSGGTFGGTDTQYF
v_gene: TRBV2; d_gene: TRBD1; abundance: NA; j_gene: TRBJ1-5; len: 13; CDR3nt: TGTGCCAGCGGGACAGGGGAAAATCAGCCCCAGCATTTT; CDR3aa: CASGTGENQPQHF
v_gene: TRBV2; d_gene: NA; abundance: many; j_gene: TRBJ1-2; len: 15; CDR3nt: TGTGCCAGCAGTGTCCGAGGCAGAGCTAACTATGGCTACACCTTC; CDR3aa: CASSVRGRANYGYTF
v_gene: TRBV4-2; d_gene: TRBD2; abundance: NA; j_gene: TRBJ2-4; len: 17; CDR3nt: TGTGCCAGCAGCGATGAACCGGGACTAGGGGCCAAAAACATTCAGTACTTC; CDR3aa: CASSDEPGLGAKNIQYF
v_gene: TRBV3-1; d_gene: NA; abundance: many; j_gene: TRBJ1-1; len: 14; CDR3nt: TGTGCCAGCAGCCAAGCGGGGGGTCACACTGAAGCTTTCTTT; CDR3aa: CASSQAGGHTEAFF
v_gene: TRBV13; d_gene: NA; abundance: many; j_gene: TRBJ2-6; len: 16; CDR3nt: TGTGCCAGCAGCTTCCATGAGGGGGCTGGGGCCAACGTCCTGACTTTC; CDR3aa: CASSFHEGAGANVLTF
v_gene: TRBV7-6; d_gene: TRBD1; abundance: few; j_gene: TRBJ1-2; len: 15; CDR3nt: TGTGCCAGCAGCCCCCGGGACAGGGGTGATTATGGCTACACCTTC; CDR3aa: CASSPRDRGDYGYTF
v_gene: TRBV5-5; d_gene: NA; abundance: few; j_gene: TRBJ1-2; len: 13; CDR3nt: TGTGCCAGCAGCAGGGACATCCCGTGGGGCTACACCTTC; CDR3aa: CASSRDIPWGYTF
v_gene: TRBV11-1; d_gene: NA; abundance: many; j_gene: TRBJ1-3; len: 16; CDR3nt: TGTGCCAGCAGCTCCATGACGGCCTACTCTGGAAACACCATATATTTT; CDR3aa: CASSSMTAYSGNTIYF
v_gene: TRBV3-1; d_gene: NA; abundance: few; j_gene: TRBJ1-1; len: 14; CDR3nt: TGTGCCAGCAGCCAAGTTCAGGTGAACACTGAAGCTTTCTTT; CDR3aa: CASSQVQVNTEAFF
v_gene: TRBV28; d_gene: NA; abundance: many; j_gene: TRBJ2-1; len: 12; CDR3nt: TGTGCCAGCACTTCTGGGTGGAATGAGCAGTTCTTC; CDR3aa: CASTSGWNEQFF
v_gene: TRBV24-1; d_gene: NA; abundance: many; j_gene: TRBJ2-1; len: 15; CDR3nt: TGTGCCACCAGTGGTGGTGACTATCTCTACAATGAGCAGTTCTTC; CDR3aa: CATSGGDYLYNEQFF
v_gene: TRBV24-1; d_gene: NA; abundance: NA; j_gene: TRBJ2-1; len: 15; CDR3nt: TGTGCCACCAGTGTCGGAGGGGGACGGGTCAATGAGCAGTTCTTC; CDR3aa: CATSVGGGRVNEQFF
v_gene: TRBV7-3; d_gene: NA; abundance: few; j_gene: TRBJ1-3; len: 15; CDR3nt: TGTGCCAGCAGCTTAACGGGAGGGTATGGAGACACCATATATTTT; CDR3aa: CASSLTGGYGDTIYF
v_gene: TRBV20-1; d_gene: NA; abundance: many; j_gene: TRBJ1-1; len: 13; CDR3nt: TGCAGTGCGTCGACAGTCATGAACACTGAAGCTTTCTTT; CDR3aa: CSASTVMNTEAFF
v_gene: TRBV28; d_gene: TRBD2; abundance: many; j_gene: TRBJ2-7; len: 14; CDR3nt: TGTGCCAGCACCGGGACTAGCGACTCCTACGAGCAGTACTTC; CDR3aa: CASTGTSDSYEQYF
v_gene: TRBV2; d_gene: NA; abundance: few; j_gene: TRBJ2-6; len: 16; CDR3nt: TGTGCCAGCAGCCTACAGGGTTCTCCCAACAAGATACCCTTGACTTTC; CDR3aa: CASSLQGSPNKIPLTF
v_gene: TRBV6-1; d_gene: NA; abundance: NA; j_gene: TRBJ2-7; len: 13; CDR3nt: TGTGCCATCGCTGGAACTTCTAAAGGAGAGCAGTACTTC; CDR3aa: CAIAGTSKGEQYF
v_gene: TRBV24-1; d_gene: TRBD1; abundance: many; j_gene: TRBJ1-2; len: 18; CDR3nt: TGTGCCACCAGTGCGACTCCGGGACAGGCAATGGAATATCGTGGCTACACCTTC; CDR3aa: CATSATPGQAMEYRGYTF
v_gene: TRBV7-9; d_gene: NA; abundance: many; j_gene: TRBJ2-1; len: 13; CDR3nt: TGTGCCAGCAGCGCGGCTAGCGTGGGTGAGCAGTTCTTC; CDR3aa: CASSAASVGEQFF
v_gene: TRBV6-5; d_gene: NA; abundance: many; j_gene: TRBJ1-3; len: 13; CDR3nt: TGTGCCAGCAGTTACGGCTCTGGAAACACCATATATTTT; CDR3aa: CASSYGSGNTIYF